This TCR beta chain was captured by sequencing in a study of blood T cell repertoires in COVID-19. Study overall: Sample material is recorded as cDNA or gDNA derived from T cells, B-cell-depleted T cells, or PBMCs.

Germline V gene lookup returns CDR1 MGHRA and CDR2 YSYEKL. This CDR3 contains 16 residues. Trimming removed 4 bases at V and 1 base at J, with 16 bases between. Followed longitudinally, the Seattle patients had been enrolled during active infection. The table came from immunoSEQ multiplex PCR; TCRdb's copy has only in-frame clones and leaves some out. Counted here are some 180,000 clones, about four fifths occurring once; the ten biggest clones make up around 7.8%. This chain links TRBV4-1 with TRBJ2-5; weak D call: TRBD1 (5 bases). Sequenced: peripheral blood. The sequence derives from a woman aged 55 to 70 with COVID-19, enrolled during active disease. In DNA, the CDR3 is TGCGCCAGCAGCCCACAAGCGTCAGGGCCCCAAGAGACCCAGTACTTC. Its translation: CASSPQASGPQETQYF.